Below are 3 T cell receptor beta chains sequenced from a single sample in a study of human T cells and chemical hapten exposure. One entry per CDR3 protein results from TCRdb running MiXCR on the RACE reads. The sample consists of about 380,000 distinct CDR3 sequences, roughly 6.3% of them appearing once. The time point: patch test 2, 6 weeks after DPC sensitization. Treatment reported: therapeutic diphenylcyclopropenone sensitization with weekly scalp DPC. The source material was whole blood, sampled in connection with sensitization to the hapten diphenylcyclopropenone (DPC). The receptors originated from a woman aged 18-35 years with alopecia areata. Some clones in this sample may be carry-over from other donors' samples.

V and J are TRBV3-1 and TRBJ1-2; D call uncertain. V lost 1 base to trimming and J lost 2 bases, with 11 bases between them. There are 15 residues in the CDR3. CDR1 and CDR2 from the germline V gene are LGHDT and YNNKEL (reference sequence). The CDR3 nucleotides read TGTGCCAGCAGCCAAGGTTGGAGGTTCAACTATGGCTACACCTTC. It translates to CASSQGWRFNYGYTF. Full variable domain (remainder filled in from reference TRBV3-1 and TRBJ1-2): DTAVSQTPKYLVTQMGNDKSIKCEQNLGHDTMYWYKQDSKKFLKIMFSYNNKELIINETVPNRFSPKSPDKAHLNLHINSLELGDSAVYFCASSQGWRFNYGYTFGSGTRLTVV.

The gene calls are TRBV6-5 and TRBJ1-3; TRBD1 might be the D (6 bases). This CDR3 spans 13 amino acids. Germline-derived CDR1 and CDR2 are MNHEY and SVGAGI. V shed 6 bases and J shed 2 bases, with 8 bases lying between them. In nucleotides, the CDR3 is TGTGCCAGCAGGAGGGACACTGGAAACACCATATATTTT. Residues: CASRRDTGNTIYF.

This clonotype was counted between two and nine times. The chain employs TRBV12-3 or TRBV12-4 and TRBJ2-3; D call uncertain. The CDR3 contains 12 residues. The V gene lost 8 bases and the J gene lost 6 bases, with 12 bases spanning the gap. The CDR3 here is CASWGPGDTQYF. CDR3 nucleotides: TGTGCCAGCTGGGGTCCGGGCGATACGCAGTATTTT.